This T cell receptor beta chain emerged from a study of radiotherapy plus CTLA-4 blockade in lung cancer. General study results and limits: Reports identified early blood T cell clone dynamics, with interferon-beta, as the best response predictor. Some TCR clones had been derived from tumors. These clones expanded in peripheral blood after radiotherapy plus ipilimumab.

Per the germline V gene, CDR1 is DFQATT and CDR2 is SNEGSKA (reference sequence). The length of the CDR3 is 11 residues. V lost 4 bases and J lost 7, with 10 bases in between. Focal radiation was given together with CTLA-4 blockade (ipilimumab) to patients with chemo-refractory metastatic non-small-cell lung cancer. Points on this clone: The antigen is unknown. In the same sample, other DNA sequences code for this CDR3.

Measured with immunoSEQ multiplex PCR; TCRdb has only the in-frame clones, and not every one. The sample has about 62,000 clones, 60% to 80% seen once; the top ten hold 2.5% to 3%. The sample consisted of peripheral blood, taken from a patient treated with radiotherapy plus ipilimumab. The genes are TRBV20-1 and TRBJ1-2; tentative D call: TRBD1 (5 bases). The source of this sequence is a human donor with non-small cell lung cancer who had a complete response to radiotherapy plus ipilimumab. CDR3 in amino acids: CSATGAGGYTF. Here the CDR3 DNA reads TGCAGTGCTACTGGGGCCGGTGGCTACACCTTC.